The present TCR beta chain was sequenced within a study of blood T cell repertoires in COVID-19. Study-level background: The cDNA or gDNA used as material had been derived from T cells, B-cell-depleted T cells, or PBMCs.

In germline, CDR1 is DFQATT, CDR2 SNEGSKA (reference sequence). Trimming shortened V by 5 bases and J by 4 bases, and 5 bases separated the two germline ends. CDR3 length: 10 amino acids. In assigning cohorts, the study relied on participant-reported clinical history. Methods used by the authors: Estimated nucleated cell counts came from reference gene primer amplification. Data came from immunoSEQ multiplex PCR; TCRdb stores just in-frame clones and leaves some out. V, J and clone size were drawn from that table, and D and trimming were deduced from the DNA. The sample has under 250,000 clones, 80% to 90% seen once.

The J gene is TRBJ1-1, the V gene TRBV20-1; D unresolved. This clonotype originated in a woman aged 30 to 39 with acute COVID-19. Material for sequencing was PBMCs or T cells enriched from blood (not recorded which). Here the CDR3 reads CSALFTEAFF. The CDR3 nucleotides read TGCAGTGCTCTTTTCACTGAAGCTTTCTTT.